These T cell receptor beta chains were read from a single sample in a study of early T cells in non-severe SARS-CoV-2 infection. TCRdb reprocessed the 5' RACE reads with MiXCR, giving one entry per CDR3 protein. The profile shows about 99,000 distinct CDR3 sequences, roughly 17% of them singletons. The sequenced material came from whole blood. These receptor sequences come from an adult who was a healthcare worker with PCR-confirmed SARS-CoV-2 infection or an uninfected control (not recorded which). Each CDR3 is given with its conserved first and last residue. The D gene is left open where the match is weak. Expanded clones are given a class, and other clones once, few, many or no size at all.

cdr3_length,v_call,d_call,clone_size,j_call,cdr3_nt,cdr3_aa
11,TRBV21-1,NA,many,TRBJ2-2,TGTGCCAGCAGCACCACCGGGGAGCTGTTTTTT,CASSTTGELFF
14,TRBV5-4,TRBD1,NA,TRBJ2-7,TGTGCCAGCAGCTTTCGGGACAGAGCCTACGAGCAGTACTTC,CASSFRDRAYEQYF
15,TRBV12-2,NA,NA,TRBJ2-7,TGTGCAAGTCGCCCGGGACAGGCTACAATCTACGAGCAGTACTTC,CASRPGQATIYEQYF
15,TRBV7-2,NA,NA,TRBJ1-3,TGTGCCAGCAGCCCCAGGGTCCGCTCTGGAAACACCATATATTTT,CASSPRVRSGNTIYF
16,TRBV15,TRBD1,NA,TRBJ2-2,TGTGCCACCAGCCCTGAGGACGGCAGGGGGCCCGGGGAGCTGTTTTTT,CATSPEDGRGPGELFF
14,TRBV4-1,NA,NA,TRBJ2-5,TGCGCCAGCAGCCCATCCCCTCCAAAAGAGACCCAGTACTTC,CASSPSPPKETQYF
16,TRBV9,TRBD2,many,TRBJ2-3,TGTGCCAGCAGCGTAGGGACTAGCGGGAGCGGATATACGCAGTATTTT,CASSVGTSGSGYTQYF
15,TRBV12-5,TRBD1,few,TRBJ2-7,TGTGCTAGTGGTTCCGGGACAGGAAATCCCTACGAGCAGTACTTC,CASGSGTGNPYEQYF
13,TRBV28,NA,NA,TRBJ2-1,TGTGCCAGCAGCCCGCTTGAAGGCGATGAGCAGTTCTTC,CASSPLEGDEQFF
15,TRBV2,TRBD2,few,TRBJ2-2,TGTGCCAGCAGTGATATTGCGGGGGGACTTAGGGAGCTGTTTTTT,CASSDIAGGLRELFF
17,TRBV7-2,TRBD2,NA,TRBJ2-6,TGTGCCAGCAGCTTAGCGCCGGGGGGCTCTGGGGCCAACGTCCTGACTTTC,CASSLAPGGSGANVLTF
15,TRBV28,TRBD1,NA,TRBJ2-1,TGTGCCAGCAGTCTCCGGGACAGGGAGGTCGATGAGCAGTTCTTC,CASSLRDREVDEQFF
12,TRBV7-2,NA,NA,TRBJ2-7,TGTGCCAGCAGCTTAGTTGAAAGCGAGCAGTACTTC,CASSLVESEQYF
16,TRBV12-3/TRBV12-4,TRBD2,many,TRBJ2-1,TGTGCCAGCAGGAGGAATCTAGCGGGGGTGGTAAATGAGCAGTTCTTC,CASRRNLAGVVNEQFF
15,TRBV19,NA,NA,TRBJ1-5,TGTGCCAGTACCCCCAGGGCCGGACCCAATCAGCCCCAGCATTTT,CASTPRAGPNQPQHF
13,TRBV7-2,NA,NA,TRBJ2-5,TGTGCCAGCAGCCTTGCCCCCGCTAGGACCCAGTACTTC,CASSLAPARTQYF
14,TRBV20-1,TRBD2,NA,TRBJ2-7,TGCAGTGCTATCACCTCTGCGGGAGGGCGTATTCAGTACTTC,CSAITSAGGRIQYF
16,TRBV5-5,TRBD1,few,TRBJ1-6,TGTGCCAGCAGCTTGGCCCCGACAGGGATCAATTCACCCCTCCACTTT,CASSLAPTGINSPLHF
14,TRBV7-2,TRBD2,NA,TRBJ2-7,TGTGCCAGCAGCCGACTAGCGGGGACCTACGAGCAGTACTTC,CASSRLAGTYEQYF
14,TRBV27,TRBD2,many,TRBJ2-3,TGTGCCAGCAGTCCGGGACTAAGCACAGATACGCAGTATTTT,CASSPGLSTDTQYF
17,TRBV28,NA,few,TRBJ1-5,TGTGCCAGCAGTTTATTTAATTGGGGGTTTGGCAATCAGCCCCAGCATTTT,CASSLFNWGFGNQPQHF
14,TRBV18,NA,few,TRBJ1-1,TGTGCCAGCTCACTGACAGTGGCTGACACTGAAGCTTTCTTT,CASSLTVADTEAFF
13,TRBV29-1,NA,NA,TRBJ1-1,TGCAGCGTTGGGGACACGGTGGACACTGAAGCTTTCTTT,CSVGDTVDTEAFF
12,TRBV29-1,NA,NA,TRBJ2-7,TGCAGCGTTGCCGGAGCCGGATACGAGCAGTACTTC,CSVAGAGYEQYF
15,TRBV13,NA,NA,TRBJ1-1,TGTGCCAGCGGATCCCTAAGGACAACGAACACTGAAGCTTTCTTT,CASGSLRTTNTEAFF
15,TRBV6-5,NA,many,TRBJ1-5,TGTGCCAGCAGACAACGTCGGAATAGCAATCAGCCCCAGCATTTT,CASRQRRNSNQPQHF
17,TRBV5-1,TRBD2,few,TRBJ2-2,TGCGCCAGCAGCTTGCCACTAGCGGGAGCTAGGACCGGGGAGCTGTTTTTT,CASSLPLAGARTGELFF
14,TRBV6-2/TRBV6-3,NA,few,TRBJ2-1,TGTGCCAGCAGTTACGGGACGGACCCTAATGAGCAGTTCTTC,CASSYGTDPNEQFF
15,TRBV18,NA,NA,TRBJ1-1,TGTGCCAGCTCCTCAGGACAGACGATGAACACTGAAGCTTTCTTT,CASSSGQTMNTEAFF
18,TRBV7-6,NA,many,TRBJ2-1,TGTGCCAGCAGCTTAGAGGTTGGAGGGGGCCCTATATACAATGAGCAGTTCTTC,CASSLEVGGGPIYNEQFF
14,TRBV6-2/TRBV6-3,TRBD2,few,TRBJ2-1,TGTGCCAGCAGTTATTTGCTAGCGGGGGCTGAGCAGTTCTTC,CASSYLLAGAEQFF
14,TRBV9,NA,many,TRBJ1-6,TGTGCCAGCAGCGCTCCCCGGACTAATTCACCCCTCCACTTT,CASSAPRTNSPLHF
14,TRBV27,NA,NA,TRBJ1-6,TGTGCCAGCAGTCCCAGGGCTCGGGATTCACCCCTCCACTTT,CASSPRARDSPLHF
12,TRBV28,NA,NA,TRBJ2-7,TGTGCCAGCAGCACTGGGTCCTACGAGCAGTACTTC,CASSTGSYEQYF
16,TRBV12-5,TRBD1,few,TRBJ1-3,TGTGCTAGTGGTTTGCCCCGGGACAGTCCTGGAAACACCATATATTTT,CASGLPRDSPGNTIYF
11,TRBV21-1,NA,NA,TRBJ2-7,TGTGCCAGCAGTCGCTTCCGGGAGCAGTACTTC,CASSRFREQYF
13,TRBV2,TRBD1,NA,TRBJ1-5,TGTGCCAGCAGTGGGACAGGGGATCAGCCCCAGCATTTT,CASSGTGDQPQHF
18,TRBV20-1,TRBD2,few,TRBJ2-1,TGCAGTGCTAGAGAAAGACTAGCCCGGCGAAGCTCCTACAATGAGCAGTTCTTC,CSARERLARRSSYNEQFF
11,TRBV7-9,NA,NA,TRBJ2-1,TGTGCCAGCAGCACCTACAATGAGCAGTTCTTC,CASSTYNEQFF
16,TRBV4-3,TRBD2,few,TRBJ2-7,TGCGCCAGCAGCCAAGTAGCGAGCGGGATGAAATACGAGCAGTACTTC,CASSQVASGMKYEQYF
15,TRBV11-2,TRBD2,few,TRBJ2-7,TGTGCCAGCAGCCCGAGGACGGGAGGGCCTTACGAGCAGTACTTC,CASSPRTGGPYEQYF
15,TRBV7-8,NA,NA,TRBJ1-5,TGTGCCAGCAGCTTAGCGCGGGGGGCGAATCAGCCCCAGCATTTT,CASSLARGANQPQHF
15,TRBV7-9,NA,NA,TRBJ2-7,TGTGCCAGCAGCTTAGACTCCCGGGCACAAGGGGAGCAGTACTTC,CASSLDSRAQGEQYF
14,TRBV5-1,NA,few,TRBJ2-7,TGCGCCAGCAGCTTGGAAACAGGAGCCTACGAGCAGTACTTC,CASSLETGAYEQYF
13,TRBV5-5,NA,NA,TRBJ1-1,TGTGCCAGCAGCTTCCGACAGGACGGTGAAGCTTTCTTT,CASSFRQDGEAFF
13,TRBV20-1,TRBD1,NA,TRBJ1-2,TGCAGTGCTACTCTGGACAGGGACTATGGCTACACCTTC,CSATLDRDYGYTF
13,TRBV12-3/TRBV12-4,NA,few,TRBJ2-1,TGTGCCAGCAGTCCAGGGTCGAGGAGGGAGCAGTTCTTC,CASSPGSRREQFF
17,TRBV11-2,TRBD2,NA,TRBJ2-5,TGTGCCAGCAGCTTAGATCGAGGTAGCGGGAGTCAAGAGACCCAGTACTTC,CASSLDRGSGSQETQYF
13,TRBV6-2/TRBV6-3,NA,few,TRBJ2-1,TGTGCCAGCAGTTTAGCGGAGACTAATGAGCAGTTCTTC,CASSLAETNEQFF
14,TRBV9,NA,many,TRBJ2-2,TGTGCCAGCAGCCCCCTGGCCGGGCGCGGGGAGCTGTTTTTT,CASSPLAGRGELFF
13,TRBV20-1,NA,NA,TRBJ1-2,TGCAGTGCTAGTGCGGTTAGTCCGGATGGCTACACCTTC,CSASAVSPDGYTF
17,TRBV5-1,NA,few,TRBJ2-1,TGCGCCAGCAGCTTGGTGGGGGCGGGGAGCTCCTACAATGAGCAGTTCTTC,CASSLVGAGSSYNEQFF
15,TRBV27,TRBD1,NA,TRBJ2-7,TGTGCCAGCAGGATAAGACAGGGGGCCAGCTACGAGCAGTACTTC,CASRIRQGASYEQYF
13,TRBV24-1,TRBD1,few,TRBJ2-5,TGTGCCACCAGTGGGACAGGGAGCGAGACCCAGTACTTC,CATSGTGSETQYF
17,TRBV4-3,TRBD2,few,TRBJ2-2,TGCGCCAGCAGCCAAGGACTAGCGGGAGCGAACACCGGGGAGCTGTTTTTT,CASSQGLAGANTGELFF
13,TRBV29-1,NA,many,TRBJ2-2,TGCAGCGTTTATCTCTTCGGACCCGGGGAGCTGTTTTTT,CSVYLFGPGELFF
16,TRBV5-1,TRBD1,few,TRBJ2-7,TGCGCCAGCAGCCCGAGCCGGGACAGGGGGCTGGACGAGCAGTACTTC,CASSPSRDRGLDEQYF
15,TRBV7-9,NA,NA,TRBJ2-7,TGTGCCAGCAGCCACCGGGACGGGAGCTCCTACGAGCAGTACTTC,CASSHRDGSSYEQYF
15,TRBV6-2/TRBV6-3,TRBD1,few,TRBJ1-5,TGTGCCAGCAAAACCCGACAGGGCGGCCGGCAGCCCCAGCATTTT,CASKTRQGGRQPQHF